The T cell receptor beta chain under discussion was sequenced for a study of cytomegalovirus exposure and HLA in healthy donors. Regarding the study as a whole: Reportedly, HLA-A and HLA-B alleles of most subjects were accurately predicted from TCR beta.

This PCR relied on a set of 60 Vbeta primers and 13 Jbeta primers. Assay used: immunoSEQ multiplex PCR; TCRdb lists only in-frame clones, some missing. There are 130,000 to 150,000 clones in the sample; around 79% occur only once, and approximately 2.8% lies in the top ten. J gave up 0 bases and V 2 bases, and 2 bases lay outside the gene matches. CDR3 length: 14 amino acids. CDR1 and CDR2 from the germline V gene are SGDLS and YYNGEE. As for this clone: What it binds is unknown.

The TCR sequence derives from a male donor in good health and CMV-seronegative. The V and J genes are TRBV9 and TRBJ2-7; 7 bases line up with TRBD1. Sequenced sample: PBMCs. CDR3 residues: CASSVGTDSYEQYF. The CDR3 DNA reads TGTGCCAGCAGCGTCGGGACAGACTCCTACGAGCAGTACTTC.